This T cell receptor beta chain is from a study of blood T cell repertoires in COVID-19. This CDR3 is 12 amino acids long. From germline, CDR1 is SNHLY and CDR2 FYNNEI. Trimming took 3 bases from V and 4 from J, leaving 6 bases between them. TCRdb's copy holds only in-frame clones and misses some; the assay was immunoSEQ multiplex PCR. The sample contains under 200,000 clones, approximately 80% of which appear only once. The rearrangement links TRBV2 to TRBJ1-2; no definite D call. This TCR was sampled from a man aged 55-75 years with COVID-19, enrolled during active disease. Sequencing input: peripheral blood. The CDR3 DNA reads TGTGCCAGCAGTGATGACTTCTATGGCTACACCTTC. Amino acid sequence: CASSDDFYGYTF.